These T cell receptor beta chains were read from a single sample in a study of blood T cells in healthy people across ages. Each CDR3 protein gets one entry after TCRdb re-called the 5' RACE reads with MiXCR. The table has about 1.1 million distinct CDR3 sequences, 35% to 45% seen once; the top ten hold about 12%. Sequencing was carried out using blood. Receptors were obtained from a man younger than 30 in good health. Each CDR3 is given with its conserved first and last residue. Each record gives: D gene, clone size, CDR3 length, J gene, V gene, CDR3 protein, CDR3 DNA. D genes are given only for firm matches. Only some rows state a clone size, as once, few, many or a class for expanded clones.

D: NA
size: few
length: 15
J: TRBJ2-7
V: TRBV7-9
CDR3: CASSLIGGTNYEQYF
DNA: TGTGCCAGCAGCTTAATTGGGGGCACCAACTACGAGCAGTACTTC

D: TRBD2
size: NA
length: 17
J: TRBJ2-3
V: TRBV3-1
CDR3: CASSQATSGGARNTQYF
DNA: TGTGCCAGCAGCCAAGCGACTAGCGGGGGGGCCAGGAATACGCAGTATTTT

D: NA
size: few
length: 10
J: TRBJ1-4
V: TRBV20-1
CDR3: CSATNEKLFF
DNA: TGCAGTGCTACTAATGAAAAACTGTTTTTT

D: NA
size: few
length: 16
J: TRBJ1-4
V: TRBV4-3
CDR3: CASSQESGSPFEKLFF
DNA: TGCGCCAGCAGCCAAGAGTCTGGATCCCCCTTTGAAAAACTGTTTTTT

D: NA
size: NA
length: 14
J: TRBJ2-2
V: TRBV12-3/TRBV12-4
CDR3: CASRTDLVVEELFF
DNA: TGTGCCAGCAGAACGGACCTGGTTGTGGAGGAGCTGTTTTTT

D: TRBD1
size: NA
length: 15
J: TRBJ1-1
V: TRBV4-3
CDR3: CASSQKGAMNTEAFF
DNA: TGCGCCAGCAGCCAGAAGGGGGCCATGAACACTGAAGCTTTCTTT

D: NA
size: many
length: 13
J: TRBJ1-1
V: TRBV11-2
CDR3: CASTGQTNTEAFF
DNA: TGTGCCAGCACCGGACAGACGAACACTGAAGCTTTCTTT

D: TRBD2
size: NA
length: 20
J: TRBJ2-1
V: TRBV4-3
CDR3: CASSQGGLERGGRAYNEQFF
DNA: TGCGCCAGCAGCCAAGGGGGGCTAGAGCGGGGGGGCCGTGCCTACAATGAGCAGTTCTTC

D: NA
size: few
length: 14
J: TRBJ1-1
V: TRBV5-1
CDR3: CASSRDLPPSMAFF
DNA: TGCGCCAGCAGCCGGGACCTCCCTCCCAGTATGGCTTTCTTT

D: TRBD1
size: NA
length: 15
J: TRBJ1-2
V: TRBV7-2
CDR3: CASSRDRLTNYGYTF
DNA: TGTGCCAGCAGCCGGGACAGACTCACTAACTATGGCTACACCTTC

D: NA
size: once
length: 13
J: TRBJ2-5
V: TRBV20-1
CDR3: CSARVERLETQYF
DNA: TGCAGTGCTAGGGTGGAAAGGTTGGAGACCCAGTACTTC

D: TRBD2
size: NA
length: 16
J: TRBJ2-1
V: TRBV10-3
CDR3: CAISETSGGERETQFF
DNA: TGTGCCATCAGTGAGACTAGCGGGGGGGAAAGAGAGACCCAGTTCTTC

D: TRBD1
size: NA
length: 17
J: TRBJ1-2
V: TRBV4-1
CDR3: CASSQDPLRGPLYGYTF
DNA: TGCGCCAGCAGCCAAGACCCCCTCAGGGGGCCATTGTATGGCTACACCTTC

D: NA
size: NA
length: 13
J: TRBJ1-1
V: TRBV9
CDR3: CASSVDQGTEAFF
DNA: TGTGCCAGCAGCGTAGATCAGGGGACTGAAGCTTTCTTT

D: TRBD2
size: few
length: 16
J: TRBJ2-2
V: TRBV20-1
CDR3: CSARGPGTRNTGELFF
DNA: TGCAGTGCTAGAGGCCCAGGGACTAGGAACACCGGGGAGCTGTTTTTT

D: TRBD1
size: NA
length: 15
J: TRBJ1-5
V: TRBV9
CDR3: CASSESGDRHQPQHF
DNA: TGTGCCAGCAGCGAAAGCGGGGACAGGCATCAGCCCCAGCATTTT

D: TRBD1
size: NA
length: 15
J: TRBJ2-5
V: TRBV7-2
CDR3: CASSSNDRVWETQYF
DNA: TGTGCCAGCAGCTCAAACGACAGGGTTTGGGAGACCCAGTACTTC

D: NA
size: NA
length: 15
J: TRBJ2-1
V: TRBV20-1
CDR3: CSARKDRNNYNEQFF
DNA: TGCAGTGCTAGAAAGGACAGAAACAACTACAATGAGCAGTTCTTC

D: TRBD1
size: few
length: 16
J: TRBJ1-4
V: TRBV7-9
CDR3: CASSPGWGTDEEKLFF
DNA: TGTGCCAGCAGCCCAGGTTGGGGGACAGATGAGGAAAAACTGTTTTTT

D: TRBD1
size: once
length: 16
J: TRBJ1-1
V: TRBV10-3
CDR3: CAISEKTGGMNTEAFF
DNA: TGTGCCATCAGCGAAAAGACAGGGGGCATGAACACTGAAGCTTTCTTT

D: NA
size: NA
length: 14
J: TRBJ1-1
V: TRBV7-3
CDR3: CASSLKRGIAEAFF
DNA: TGTGCCAGCAGCTTAAAAAGGGGTATCGCTGAAGCTTTCTTT

D: NA
size: few
length: 16
J: TRBJ1-1
V: TRBV6-5
CDR3: CASSYSRAGTNTEAFF
DNA: TGTGCCAGCAGTTACTCTCGGGCAGGGACGAACACTGAAGCTTTCTTT

D: NA
size: NA
length: 14
J: TRBJ2-1
V: TRBV4-3
CDR3: CASSQDPGIWEQFF
DNA: TGCGCCAGCAGCCAAGATCCAGGGATATGGGAGCAGTTCTTC

D: NA
size: NA
length: 17
J: TRBJ2-4
V: TRBV6-1
CDR3: CASRADLLDNTKNIQYF
DNA: TGTGCCAGCAGAGCGGACTTGCTGGACAACACCAAAAACATTCAGTACTTC

D: NA
size: NA
length: 17
J: TRBJ1-5
V: TRBV21-1
CDR3: CASRPKPGQGSNQPQHF
DNA: TGTGCCAGCAGACCGAAGCCGGGACAGGGAAGCAATCAGCCCCAGCATTTT

D: NA
size: NA
length: 14
J: TRBJ2-7
V: TRBV11-1
CDR3: CASSFRGNYNEQYF
DNA: TGTGCCAGCAGCTTCCGGGGGAACTACAATGAGCAGTACTTC

D: NA
size: few
length: 12
J: TRBJ1-4
V: TRBV12-3/TRBV12-4
CDR3: CASSSNVKKLFF
DNA: TGTGCCAGCAGTTCCAACGTGAAAAAACTGTTTTTT

D: NA
size: few
length: 14
J: TRBJ1-1
V: TRBV12-3/TRBV12-4
CDR3: CASSWTDDNTEAFF
DNA: TGTGCCAGCAGCTGGACAGACGATAACACTGAAGCTTTCTTT

D: NA
size: once
length: 16
J: TRBJ2-1
V: TRBV7-3
CDR3: CASSSLEQDGGGEQFF
DNA: TGTGCCAGCAGCTCTCTTGAACAAGATGGTGGGGGTGAGCAGTTCTTC

D: NA
size: once
length: 16
J: TRBJ2-6
V: TRBV5-1
CDR3: CASSSPGVPGANVLTF
DNA: TGCGCCAGCAGCTCTCCCGGGGTGCCTGGGGCCAACGTCCTGACTTTC

D: TRBD2
size: few
length: 14
J: TRBJ2-7
V: TRBV12-3/TRBV12-4
CDR3: CASNLAGGYNEQYF
DNA: TGTGCCAGCAACCTAGCGGGGGGTTACAATGAGCAGTACTTC

D: TRBD1
size: NA
length: 17
J: TRBJ1-4
V: TRBV5-1
CDR3: CASSTGGGSARIEKLFF
DNA: TGCGCCAGCAGCACAGGGGGTGGTTCTGCCAGAATCGAAAAACTGTTTTTT

D: TRBD2
size: NA
length: 15
J: TRBJ2-5
V: TRBV12-3/TRBV12-4
CDR3: CASSIGLAGWETQYF
DNA: TGTGCCAGCAGCATAGGACTAGCGGGGTGGGAGACCCAGTACTTC

D: NA
size: NA
length: 15
J: TRBJ2-3
V: TRBV6-5
CDR3: CASSYHGGGTDTQYF
DNA: TGTGCCAGCAGTTACCACGGGGGTGGCACAGATACGCAGTATTTT

D: NA
size: NA
length: 15
J: TRBJ1-6
V: TRBV18
CDR3: CASRTASSYNSPLHF
DNA: TGTGCCAGCCGCACGGCGAGCTCCTATAATTCACCCCTCCACTTT

D: NA
size: NA
length: 13
J: TRBJ1-6
V: TRBV6-6
CDR3: CASSDSRETVLHF
DNA: TGTGCCAGCAGTGATAGCAGGGAGACAGTCCTCCACTTT

D: TRBD1
size: NA
length: 14
J: TRBJ1-4
V: TRBV2
CDR3: CANSRDRGNEKLFF
DNA: TGTGCCAATAGTAGGGACAGGGGAAATGAAAAACTGTTTTTT

D: TRBD1
size: few
length: 14
J: TRBJ1-4
V: TRBV29-1
CDR3: CSVRQGAANEKLFF
DNA: TGCAGCGTCCGCCAGGGGGCAGCTAATGAAAAACTGTTTTTT

D: NA
size: NA
length: 16
J: TRBJ2-1
V: TRBV20-1
CDR3: CSARFRGEWIYNEQFF
DNA: TGCAGTGCTAGATTTCGAGGGGAGTGGATCTACAATGAGCAGTTCTTC

D: TRBD1
size: NA
length: 13
J: TRBJ2-1
V: TRBV10-3
CDR3: CAIREQGGNEQFF
DNA: TGTGCCATCAGAGAACAGGGGGGCAATGAGCAGTTCTTC

D: NA
size: NA
length: 13
J: TRBJ1-6
V: TRBV20-1
CDR3: CSARGTAESPLHF
DNA: TGCAGTGCTAGAGGGACGGCGGAGTCACCCCTCCACTTT

D: TRBD2
size: many
length: 17
J: TRBJ2-1
V: TRBV7-2
CDR3: CASSLGLGLAGGNEQFF
DNA: TGTGCCAGCAGCTTAGGCCTGGGGCTAGCGGGGGGAAATGAGCAGTTCTTC

D: NA
size: many
length: 12
J: TRBJ1-2
V: TRBV20-1
CDR3: CSASNRDHGYTF
DNA: TGCAGTGCTAGTAACAGGGACCATGGCTACACCTTC

D: NA
size: NA
length: 14
J: TRBJ2-3
V: TRBV7-2
CDR3: CASSSQTDTDTQYF
DNA: TGTGCCAGCAGCTCTCAGACAGATACAGATACGCAGTATTTT

D: TRBD1
size: many
length: 13
J: TRBJ2-1
V: TRBV12-3/TRBV12-4
CDR3: CASSLHRGHEQFF
DNA: TGTGCCAGCAGTTTACACAGGGGTCATGAGCAGTTCTTC

D: NA
size: few
length: 14
J: TRBJ2-1
V: TRBV7-2
CDR3: CASSLAELRNEQFF
DNA: TGTGCCAGCAGCTTAGCGGAACTCCGCAATGAGCAGTTCTTC

D: NA
size: many
length: 13
J: TRBJ2-3
V: TRBV11-1
CDR3: CASSLTPTDTQYF
DNA: TGTGCCAGCAGCTTAACACCCACAGATACGCAGTATTTT

D: NA
size: many
length: 14
J: TRBJ2-4
V: TRBV25-1
CDR3: CASSVGRAKNIQYF
DNA: TGTGCCAGCAGTGTAGGTCGAGCCAAAAACATTCAGTACTTC

D: NA
size: NA
length: 16
J: TRBJ2-2
V: TRBV7-2
CDR3: CASSQRLVGITGELFF
DNA: TGTGCCAGCAGCCAGAGGCTAGTCGGAATCACTGGGGAGCTGTTTTTT

D: NA
size: NA
length: 15
J: TRBJ2-3
V: TRBV10-3
CDR3: CAIRTAVSRTDTQYF
DNA: TGTGCCATCAGGACGGCGGTGAGTCGTACAGATACGCAGTATTTT

D: NA
size: few
length: 16
J: TRBJ2-3
V: TRBV4-2
CDR3: CASSQQTPESTDTQYF
DNA: TGTGCCAGCAGCCAACAGACACCCGAAAGCACAGATACGCAGTATTTT

D: NA
size: once
length: 12
J: TRBJ1-2
V: TRBV7-2
CDR3: CASSLTQYGYTF
DNA: TGTGCCAGCAGCTTAACCCAATATGGCTACACCTTC

D: NA
size: many
length: 11
J: TRBJ1-4
V: TRBV2
CDR3: CASYRDEKLFF
DNA: TGTGCCAGCTACAGGGATGAAAAACTGTTTTTT

D: NA
size: few
length: 16
J: TRBJ2-5
V: TRBV9
CDR3: CASSVGSGGGSETQYF
DNA: TGTGCCAGCAGCGTAGGTTCGGGGGGCGGTTCGGAGACCCAGTACTTC

D: NA
size: NA
length: 16
J: TRBJ2-5
V: TRBV9
CDR3: CASSVAPGQFQETQYF
DNA: TGTGCCAGCAGCGTAGCCCCGGGACAATTTCAAGAGACCCAGTACTTC